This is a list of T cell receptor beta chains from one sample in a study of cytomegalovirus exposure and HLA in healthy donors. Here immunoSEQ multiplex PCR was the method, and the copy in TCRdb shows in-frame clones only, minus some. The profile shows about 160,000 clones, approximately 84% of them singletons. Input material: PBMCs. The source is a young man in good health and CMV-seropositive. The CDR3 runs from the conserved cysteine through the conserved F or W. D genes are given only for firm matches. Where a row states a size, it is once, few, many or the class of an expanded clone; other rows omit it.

CATSKPGTGSHEQYF,TGTGCCACCAGCAAGCCCGGGACAGGGAGCCACGAGCAGTACTTC,TRBJ2-7,NA,TRBV15,TRBD1
CAISESSGGAVELFF,TGTGCCATCAGTGAGTCTAGCGGGGGGGCCGTGGAGCTGTTTTTT,TRBJ2-2,NA,TRBV10-3,TRBD2
CSVLLVLNTEAFF,TGCAGCGTACTTTTAGTACTGAACACTGAAGCTTTCTTT,TRBJ1-1,once,TRBV29-1,NA
CASSSGSSTDTQYF,TGTGCCAGCAGCAGCGGGAGCAGCACAGATACGCAGTATTTT,TRBJ2-3,NA,TRBV28,TRBD2
CATGLAKRFEQYF,TGTGCCACGGGACTAGCGAAACGGTTCGAGCAGTACTTC,TRBJ2-7,NA,TRBV6-5,TRBD2
CASSPAGHQPQHF,TGTGCCAGCAGCCCCGCTGGGCATCAGCCCCAGCATTTT,TRBJ1-5,NA,TRBV27,NA
CASRDTSRDRYSPLHF,TGTGCCAGCAGGGATACTAGTCGGGACAGATATTCACCCCTCCACTTT,TRBJ1-6,NA,TRBV7-6,TRBD1
CASSEGTARSNEQFF,TGTGCCAGCAGTGAAGGGACTGCTAGGTCCAATGAGCAGTTCTTC,TRBJ2-1,few,TRBV6-1,NA
CASSPPGQGFNEQFF,TGTGCCAGCAGCCCTCCGGGACAGGGGTTCAATGAGCAGTTCTTC,TRBJ2-1,NA,TRBV6-5,TRBD1
CASSQSTEAFF,TGTGCCAGCAGCCAATCCACTGAAGCTTTCTTT,TRBJ1-1,NA,TRBV7-2,NA
CASSEGLGARTQYF,TGTGCCAGCAGTGAAGGGTTGGGGGCCCGGACCCAGTACTTC,TRBJ2-5,once,TRBV6-1,NA
CASRDRGYYEQYF,TGTGCCAGCAGAGACAGGGGGTATTACGAGCAGTACTTC,TRBJ2-7,NA,TRBV28,TRBD1